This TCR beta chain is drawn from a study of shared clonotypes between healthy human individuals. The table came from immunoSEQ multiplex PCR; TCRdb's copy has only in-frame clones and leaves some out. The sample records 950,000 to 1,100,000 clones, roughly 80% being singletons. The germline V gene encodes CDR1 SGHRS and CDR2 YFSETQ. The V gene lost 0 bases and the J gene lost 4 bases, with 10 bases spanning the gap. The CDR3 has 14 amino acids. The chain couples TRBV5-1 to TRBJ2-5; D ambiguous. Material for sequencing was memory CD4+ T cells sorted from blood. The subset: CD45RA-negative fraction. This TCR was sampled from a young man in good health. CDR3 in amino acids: CASSLGVGRETQYF. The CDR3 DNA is TGCGCCAGCAGCTTGGGGGTCGGGCGAGAGACCCAGTACTTC. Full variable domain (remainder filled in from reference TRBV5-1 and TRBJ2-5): KAGVTQTPRYLIKTRGQQVTLSCSPISGHRSVSWYQQTPGQGLQFLFEYFSETQRNKGNFPGRFSGRQFSNSRSEMNVSTLELGDSALYLCASSLGVGRETQYFGPGTRLLVL.